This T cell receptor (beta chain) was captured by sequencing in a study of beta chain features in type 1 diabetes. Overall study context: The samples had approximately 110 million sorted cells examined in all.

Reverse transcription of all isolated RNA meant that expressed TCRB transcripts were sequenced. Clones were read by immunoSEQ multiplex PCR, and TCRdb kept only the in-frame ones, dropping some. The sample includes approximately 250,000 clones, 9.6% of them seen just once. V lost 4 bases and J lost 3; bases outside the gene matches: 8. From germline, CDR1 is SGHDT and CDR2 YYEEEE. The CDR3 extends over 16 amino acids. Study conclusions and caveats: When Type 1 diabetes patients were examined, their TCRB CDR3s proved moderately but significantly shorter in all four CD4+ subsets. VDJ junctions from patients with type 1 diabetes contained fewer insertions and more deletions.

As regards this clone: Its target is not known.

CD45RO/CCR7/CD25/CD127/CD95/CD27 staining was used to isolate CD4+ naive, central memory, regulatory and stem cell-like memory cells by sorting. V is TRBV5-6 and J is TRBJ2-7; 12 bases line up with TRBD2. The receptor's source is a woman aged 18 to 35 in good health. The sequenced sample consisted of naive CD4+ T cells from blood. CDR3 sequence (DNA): TGTGCCAGCAGCAGAAGGACTAGCGGGACCGGCTACGAGCAGTACTTC. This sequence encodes CASSRRTSGTGYEQYF.